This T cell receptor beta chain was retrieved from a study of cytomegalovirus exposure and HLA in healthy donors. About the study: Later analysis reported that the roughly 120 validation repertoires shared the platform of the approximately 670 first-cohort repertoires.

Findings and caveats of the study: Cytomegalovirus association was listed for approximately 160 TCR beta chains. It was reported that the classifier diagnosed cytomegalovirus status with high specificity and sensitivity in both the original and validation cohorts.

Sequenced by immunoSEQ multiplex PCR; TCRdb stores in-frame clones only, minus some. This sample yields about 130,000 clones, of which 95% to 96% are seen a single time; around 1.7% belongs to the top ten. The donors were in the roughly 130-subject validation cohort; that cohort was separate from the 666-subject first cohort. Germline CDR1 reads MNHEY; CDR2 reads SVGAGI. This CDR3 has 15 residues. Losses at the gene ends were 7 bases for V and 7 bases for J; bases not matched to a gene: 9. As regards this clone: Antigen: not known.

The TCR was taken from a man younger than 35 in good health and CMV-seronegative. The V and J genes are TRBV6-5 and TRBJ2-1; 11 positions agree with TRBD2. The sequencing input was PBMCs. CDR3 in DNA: TGTGCCAGCACCCCAGGGACTAGCGGTCGGAATGAGCAGTTCTTC. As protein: CASTPGTSGRNEQFF.